The T cell receptor (beta chain) under discussion was sequenced for a study of shared clonotypes between healthy human individuals (dated by TCRdb to between 2020 and 2021). Turning to the overall study: The cohort included three men and two women between 18 and 49 years of age. For each donor, CD4 naive and CD4 memory were each run on three plates, CD8 naive on two plates, and CD8 memory on one plate. To estimate repertoire size and how much clonotypes are shared between individuals, the study performed deep sequencing of blood TCR repertoires from 4 to 6 healthy adults. To increase sequencing depth and limit assay-specific biases, TCR repertoire library preparation and sequencing were carried out by different laboratories using diverse techniques. Per donor, leukapheresis produced somewhere between about 0.85 and 8.9 billion PBMCs.

Donors were healthy HIV-negative adults with no recently reported acute infections or vaccinations. Every donor was a Caucasian adult residing in Nashville, Tennessee, USA. Magnetic negative selection was used to enrich CD4+ T cells, after which naive cells were positively selected on CD45RA and the negative fraction became the memory subset. After blood collection by leukapheresis, PBMCs were isolated using Ficoll-Histopaque density gradient centrifugation and then cryopreserved in the vapor phase of liquid nitrogen. Analytical flow cytometry was used to check the purity and quantity of every magnetically sorted T cell population. From each sorted fraction, genomic DNA was isolated and quantified by UV absorbance on a Nanodrop 2000c. TCR CDR3 regions were amplified from genomic DNA by multiplex PCR using the deep immunoSEQ assay. Extracted genomic DNA from each cell subset was spread evenly across all wells of several immunoSEQ 96-well plates, with each plate serving as a replicate. For sorted subsets, around 0.2 ug of genomic DNA, equivalent to 25,000 to 30,000 T cell genomes, went into each replicate PCR. Purified libraries were measured with a Qubit 3.0 fluorometer, size-checked on a Bioanalyzer 2100, and measured again with the KAPA Library Quantification kit. Each immunoSEQ 96-well plate was sequenced on its own single-read 150-cycle Illumina NextSeq 550 flow cell. The paper's processing steps were these. The immunoSEQ output contained only junctional sequences without quality scores, so filtering could not match that applied to full-length reads. Sequences were annotated with PyIR, a Python wrapper for IgBLAST v1.9, using IMGT germline references to assign V/J genes and CDR3. Reads were removed for weak V/J assignments (E-value above 1e-6), missing CDR3, stop codons, out-of-frame junctions, or ambiguous translated residues. V3J clonotypes were defined as sequences sharing the same inferred V gene, J gene, and CDR3 amino acid sequence. To compute the percentage overlap between repertoires, the number of shared unique clonotypes was divided by the size of the smaller repertoire. Three approaches were used to assess repertoire richness: RTK rarefaction, the Chao1 estimator, and Recon v2.1 estimates of unobserved clonotypes. For all TCRbeta clonotypes obtained by the gDNA method from a few donors, generation probabilities were computed with OLGA. TCRdb provides this immuneACCESS table in a form limited to in-frame rearrangements. Some clones are lacking; in checked studies, under half of them reflect an unresolved V gene, and why the rest are absent is not known. The D gene and trimming were derived from the DNA, and the V and J assignments and clone size from that table. This sample gives about 2.3 million clones in total; under 95% of them show up just once. Together, the top ten hold 0.37% of the sample.

To note about this clone: Its antigen is unknown. Per-base quality was not reported, and no clone a single base away is much larger than it.

The germline ends are 15 bases apart after V is trimmed by 4 bases and J by 2 bases. From the cysteine through the phenylalanine, the CDR3 covers 16 amino acids. The only DNA kept is the CDR3, 48 bases in frame from the first base. The germline V gene gives CDR1 as SNHLY and CDR2 as FYNNEI. On the study overall, not on this receptor specifically: Clonotypes shared by all four sorted-subset donors showed higher generation probabilities than non-shared clonotypes. Naive subsets generally had larger estimated clonotype richness than memory subsets did. Because the study included only a small number of donors, the genetic and exposure-history diversity represented was limited. Incomplete sequencing was indicated by rarefaction of sorted-subset datasets, despite the large sequencing depth. When a few donors were compared, the shared fraction of clonotypes was around 4.6% for naive CD4, roughly 3.3% for naive CD8, 2% to 2.5% for memory CD4, and 0.35% to 0.4% for memory CD8. Sampling was limited to blood, and TCR repertoires in tissue likely differ from TCR repertoires in blood. Pairwise subsampling led to the expectation that sequencing depth would affect the degree of clonotype sharing among donors.

Sequencing used naive CD4+ T cells from PBMCs. Read against the paper, the sample's cell subset or site label means: CD45RA+ positively selected. This clonotype was sampled from a man between 18 and 35 years old in good health. Some clones in this sample may be carry-over from other donors' samples. The chain is encoded by TRBV2 joined to TRBJ2-1, with TRBD2 perhaps the D gene, on 7 matching bases. The CDR3 sequence is CASSVFGGQAYNEQFF. The DNA reads as follows: TGTGCCAGCAGTGTATTCGGGGGGCAGGCCTACAATGAGCAGTTCTTC.